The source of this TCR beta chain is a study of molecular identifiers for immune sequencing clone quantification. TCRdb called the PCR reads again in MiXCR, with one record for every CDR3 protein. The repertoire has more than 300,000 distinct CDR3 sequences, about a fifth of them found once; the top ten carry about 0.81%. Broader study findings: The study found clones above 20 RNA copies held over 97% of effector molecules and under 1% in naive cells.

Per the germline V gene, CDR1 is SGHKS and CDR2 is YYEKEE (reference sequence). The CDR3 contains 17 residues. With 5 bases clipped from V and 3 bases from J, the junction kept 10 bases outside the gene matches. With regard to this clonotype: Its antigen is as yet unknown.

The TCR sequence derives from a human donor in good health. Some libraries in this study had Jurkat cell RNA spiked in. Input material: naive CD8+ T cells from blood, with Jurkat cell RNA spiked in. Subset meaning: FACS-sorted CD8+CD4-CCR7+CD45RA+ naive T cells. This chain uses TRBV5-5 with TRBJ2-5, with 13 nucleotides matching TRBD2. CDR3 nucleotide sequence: TGTGCCAGCAGGCCACCCGGACTAGCGGGGGAGAAAGAGACCCAGTACTTC. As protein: CASRPPGLAGEKETQYF.